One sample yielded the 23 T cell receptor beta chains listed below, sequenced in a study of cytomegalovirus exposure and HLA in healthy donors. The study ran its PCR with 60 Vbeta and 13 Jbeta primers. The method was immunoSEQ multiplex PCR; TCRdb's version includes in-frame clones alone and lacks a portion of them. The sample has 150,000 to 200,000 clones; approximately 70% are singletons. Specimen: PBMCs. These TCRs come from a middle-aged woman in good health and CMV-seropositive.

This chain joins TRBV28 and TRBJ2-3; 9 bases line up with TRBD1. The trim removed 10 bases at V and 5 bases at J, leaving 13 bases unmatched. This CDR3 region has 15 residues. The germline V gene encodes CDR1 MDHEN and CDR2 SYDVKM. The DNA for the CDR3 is TGTGCCACGGCCGGCCAACAGGGGGCAGGAGATACGCAGTATTTT. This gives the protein CATAGQQGAGDTQYF.

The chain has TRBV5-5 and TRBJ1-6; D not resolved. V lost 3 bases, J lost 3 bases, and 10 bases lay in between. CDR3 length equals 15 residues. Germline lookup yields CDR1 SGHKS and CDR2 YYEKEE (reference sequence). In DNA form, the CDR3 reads TGTGCCAGCAGCTCGACGGGATTCTATAATTCACCCCTCCACTTT. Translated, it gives CASSSTGFYNSPLHF.

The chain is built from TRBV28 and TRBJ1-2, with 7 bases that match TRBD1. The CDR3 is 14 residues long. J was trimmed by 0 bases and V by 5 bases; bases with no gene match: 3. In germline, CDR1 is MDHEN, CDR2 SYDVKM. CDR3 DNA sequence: TGTGCCAGCAGTCCCGGACAGGCTAACTATGGCTACACCTTC. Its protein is CASSPGQANYGYTF.

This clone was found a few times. CDR3 sequence reads: CSVESLAGNEQYF. Written as DNA, the CDR3 is TGCAGCGTTGAATCGCTAGCGGGGAACGAGCAGTACTTC. The chain uses TRBV29-1 and TRBJ2-7; TRBD2 matches 9 bases. Germline V gives CDR1 SQVTM, CDR2 ANQGSEA. The J segment lost 5 bases and the V segment lost 2 bases, leaving 4 bases of the junction unmatched. The CDR3 sequence is 13 residues long.

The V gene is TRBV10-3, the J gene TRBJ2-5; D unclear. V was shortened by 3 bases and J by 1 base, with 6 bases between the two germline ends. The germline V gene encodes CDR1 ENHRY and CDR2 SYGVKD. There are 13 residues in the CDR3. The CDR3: CAISEVGQETQYF. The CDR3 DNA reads TGTGCCATCAGTGAAGTCGGCCAAGAGACCCAGTACTTC.

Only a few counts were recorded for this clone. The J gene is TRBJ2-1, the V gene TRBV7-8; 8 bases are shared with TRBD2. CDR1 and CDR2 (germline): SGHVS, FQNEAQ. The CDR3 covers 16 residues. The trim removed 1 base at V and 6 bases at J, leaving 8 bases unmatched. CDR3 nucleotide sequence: TGTGCCAGCAGCTTAGGTGAACGGGGGGGCCGCAATGAGCAGTTCTTC. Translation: CASSLGERGGRNEQFF.

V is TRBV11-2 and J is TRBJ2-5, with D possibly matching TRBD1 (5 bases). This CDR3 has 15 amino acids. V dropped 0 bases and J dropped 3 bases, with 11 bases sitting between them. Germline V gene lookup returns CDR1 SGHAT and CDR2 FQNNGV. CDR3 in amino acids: CASSLDLSGKETQYF. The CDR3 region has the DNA TGTGCCAGCAGCTTAGATCTGTCAGGGAAAGAGACCCAGTACTTC.

Here the CDR3 reads CASSLAGSPMSNEQFF. CDR3 in DNA: TGTGCCAGCAGTTTAGCTGGCTCCCCAATGTCCAATGAGCAGTTCTTC. The V call is TRBV27, the J call TRBJ2-1; D remains unclear. The CDR3 contains 16 residues. V lost 2 bases and J lost 6, with 17 bases in between. The germline CDR1 and CDR2 sequences are MNHEY and SMNVEV (reference sequence).

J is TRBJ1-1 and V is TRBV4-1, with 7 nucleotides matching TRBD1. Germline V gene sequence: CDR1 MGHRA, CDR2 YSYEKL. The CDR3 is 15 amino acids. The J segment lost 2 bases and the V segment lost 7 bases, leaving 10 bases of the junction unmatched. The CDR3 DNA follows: TGCGCCAGCAAGCCCGAGGGGGCCAAAAACACTGAAGCTTTCTTT. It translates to CASKPEGAKNTEAFF.

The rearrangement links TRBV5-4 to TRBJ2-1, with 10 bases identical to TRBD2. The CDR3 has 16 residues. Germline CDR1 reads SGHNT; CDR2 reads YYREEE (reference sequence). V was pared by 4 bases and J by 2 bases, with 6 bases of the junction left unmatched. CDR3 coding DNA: TGTGCCAGCAGCCGTGGGGGACTAGCGCCCTACAATGAGCAGTTCTTC. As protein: CASSRGGLAPYNEQFF. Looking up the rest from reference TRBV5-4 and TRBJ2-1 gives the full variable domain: ETGVTQSPTHLIKTRGQQVTLRCSSQSGHNTVSWYQQALGQGPQFIFQYYREEENGRGNFPPRFSGLQFPNYSSELNVNALELDDSALYLCASSRGGLAPYNEQFFGPGTRLTVL.

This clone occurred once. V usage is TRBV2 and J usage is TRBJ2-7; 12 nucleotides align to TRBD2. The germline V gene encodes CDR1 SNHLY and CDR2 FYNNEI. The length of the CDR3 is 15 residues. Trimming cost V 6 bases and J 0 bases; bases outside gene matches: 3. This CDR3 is CASRETSGSSYEQYF. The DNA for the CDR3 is TGTGCCAGCAGGGAGACTAGCGGGAGCTCCTACGAGCAGTACTTC.

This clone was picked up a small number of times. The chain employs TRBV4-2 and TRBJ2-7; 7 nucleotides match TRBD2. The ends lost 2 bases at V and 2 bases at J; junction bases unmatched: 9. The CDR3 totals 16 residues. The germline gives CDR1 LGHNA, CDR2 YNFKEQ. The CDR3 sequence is CASSQRRGSRAYEQYF. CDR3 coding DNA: TGTGCCAGCAGCCAACGGCGGGGGAGTCGAGCCTACGAGCAGTACTTC.

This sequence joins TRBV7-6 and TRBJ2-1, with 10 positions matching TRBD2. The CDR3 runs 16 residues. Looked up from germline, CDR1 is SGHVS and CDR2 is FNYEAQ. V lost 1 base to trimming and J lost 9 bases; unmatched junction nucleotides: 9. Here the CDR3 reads CASSLVSSGSGGEQFF. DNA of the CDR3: TGTGCCAGCAGCTTAGTGTCTAGCGGGAGTGGGGGTGAGCAGTTCTTC.

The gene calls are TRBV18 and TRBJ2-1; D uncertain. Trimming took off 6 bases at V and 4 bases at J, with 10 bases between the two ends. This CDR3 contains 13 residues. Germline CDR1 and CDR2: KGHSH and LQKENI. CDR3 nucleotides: TGTGCCAGCTCGCGCGACTTGTACAATGAGCAGTTCTTC. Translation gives CASSRDLYNEQFF.

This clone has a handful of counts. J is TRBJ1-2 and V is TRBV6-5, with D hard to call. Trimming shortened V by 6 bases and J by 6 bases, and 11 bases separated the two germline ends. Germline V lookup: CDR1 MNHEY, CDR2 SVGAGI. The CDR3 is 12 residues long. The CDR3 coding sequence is TGTGCCAGCAGCCGACGGGAGAATGGCTACACCTTC. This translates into CASSRRENGYTF.

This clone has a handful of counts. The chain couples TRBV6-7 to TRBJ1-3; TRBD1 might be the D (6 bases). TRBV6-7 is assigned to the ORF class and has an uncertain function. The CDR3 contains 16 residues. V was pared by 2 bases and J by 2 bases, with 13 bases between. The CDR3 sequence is CASSYTGRTAGNTIYF. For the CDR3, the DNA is TGTGCCAGCAGTTACACAGGAAGGACAGCTGGAAACACCATATATTTT.

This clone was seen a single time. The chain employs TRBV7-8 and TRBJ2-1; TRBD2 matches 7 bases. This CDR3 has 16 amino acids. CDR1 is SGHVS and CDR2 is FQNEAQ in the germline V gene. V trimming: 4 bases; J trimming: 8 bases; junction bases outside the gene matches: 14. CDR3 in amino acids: CASSWGQRESRDEQFF. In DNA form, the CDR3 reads TGTGCCAGCAGCTGGGGCCAGCGGGAATCTCGAGATGAGCAGTTCTTC.

CDR3: CASSFIRNYEQYF. DNA for the CDR3: TGTGCCAGCAGCTTTATCAGGAACTACGAGCAGTACTTC. The genes are TRBV7-2 and TRBJ2-7; D gene uncertain. V was clipped by 3 bases and J by 3 bases, with 9 bases between them. CDR3 length: 13 residues. In germline, CDR1 is SGHTA, CDR2 FQGNSA.

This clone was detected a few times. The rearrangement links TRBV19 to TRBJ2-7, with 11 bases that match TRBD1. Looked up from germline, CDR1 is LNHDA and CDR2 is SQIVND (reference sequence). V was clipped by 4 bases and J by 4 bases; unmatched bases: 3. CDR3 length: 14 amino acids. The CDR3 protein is CASSRTGGRYEQYF. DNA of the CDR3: TGTGCCAGTAGTAGGACAGGGGGCAGATACGAGCAGTACTTC.

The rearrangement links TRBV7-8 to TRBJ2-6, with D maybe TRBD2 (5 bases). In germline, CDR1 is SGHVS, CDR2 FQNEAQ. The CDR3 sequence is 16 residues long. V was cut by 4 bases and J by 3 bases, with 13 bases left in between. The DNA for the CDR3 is TGTGCCAGCAGCTCCAAAGGTGGGAGTGGGGCCAACGTCCTGACTTTC. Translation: CASSSKGGSGANVLTF.

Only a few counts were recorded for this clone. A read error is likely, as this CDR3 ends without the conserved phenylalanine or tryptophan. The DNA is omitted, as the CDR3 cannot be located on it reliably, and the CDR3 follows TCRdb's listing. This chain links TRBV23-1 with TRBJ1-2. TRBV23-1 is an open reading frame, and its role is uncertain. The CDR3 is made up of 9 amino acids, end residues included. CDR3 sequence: CASSQSRAL.

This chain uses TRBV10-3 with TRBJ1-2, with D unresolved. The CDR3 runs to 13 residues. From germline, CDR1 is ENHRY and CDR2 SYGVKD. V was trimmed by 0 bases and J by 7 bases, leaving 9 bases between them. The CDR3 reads CAISESIGRGYTF. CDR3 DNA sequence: TGTGCCATCAGTGAGTCGATTGGGCGTGGCTACACCTTC.

The CDR3: CASSLVAPTEAFF. CDR3 nucleotides: TGTGCCAGCAGCTTAGTGGCCCCCACTGAAGCTTTCTTT. The chain combines TRBV7-2 with TRBJ1-1, with D hard to call. V dropped 1 base and J dropped 4 bases, with 7 bases sitting between them. CDR1 is SGHTA, CDR2 FQGNSA, per germline. The CDR3 has 13 residues.